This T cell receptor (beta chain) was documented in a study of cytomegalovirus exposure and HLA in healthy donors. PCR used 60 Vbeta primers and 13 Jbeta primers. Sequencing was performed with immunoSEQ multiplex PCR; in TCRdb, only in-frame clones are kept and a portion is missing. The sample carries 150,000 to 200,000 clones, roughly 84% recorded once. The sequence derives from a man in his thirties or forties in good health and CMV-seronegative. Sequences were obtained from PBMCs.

CDR3: CASSLFGGNYGYTF. CDR3 nucleotides: TGTGCCAGCAGTTTATTTGGGGGGAACTATGGCTACACCTTC. The chain uses TRBV27 and TRBJ1-2; D possibly corresponds to TRBD1 (5 bases). The CDR3 has 14 residues. V was shortened by 1 base and J by 2 bases, with 8 bases between the two germline ends. Germline values: CDR1 MNHEY, CDR2 SMNVEV (reference sequence).